This T cell receptor beta chain is drawn from a study of T cell repertoires in cytomegalovirus infection. General study findings and limits: In two of eight donors, the top clonotype was HLA-C-restricted CMV-specific.

There are many counts of this clonotype. Antigen: not known. One entry per CDR3 protein results from TCRdb running MiXCR on the reads. The table shows about half a million distinct CDR3 sequences, with roughly a third occurring only once. Per germline, CDR1 SGHTA and CDR2 FQGNSA. Trimming stripped 2 bases from V and 3 bases from J, with 8 bases between. The CDR3 length is 13 residues. J is TRBJ2-7 and V is TRBV7-2; D remains unclear. This TCR came from a human donor in good health (CMV status not recorded). Some clones in this sample may be carry-over from other donors' samples. The sequencing here drew on cultured PBMCs, taken from culture after CMV antigen stimulation. The CDR3 spells CASSLPIHYEQYF. DNA for the CDR3: TGTGCCAGCAGCTTACCCATCCACTACGAGCAGTACTTC.